This TCR beta chain derives from a study of OX40 agonist ivuxolimab in advanced cancers. The repertoire was sequenced with immunoSEQ multiplex PCR; TCRdb's copy has only in-frame clones and lacks some. The repertoire consists of 80,000 to 100,000 clones, with 94% occurring once and the leading ten covering about 2.6%. Germline CDR1 SQVTM, CDR2 ANQGSEA. CDR3 length: 12 amino acids. With 0 bases removed from V and 5 bases from J, the gap between germline ends came to 4 bases. The sample was CD4+ or CD8+ T cells sorted from blood, taken in a trial of the OX40 agonist ivuxolimab. The origin of this receptor is an adult with an advanced solid tumor such as melanoma, head and neck, liver or kidney cancer. V usage is TRBV29-1 and J usage is TRBJ2-2, with D unclear. DNA of the CDR3: TGCAGCGTTGAAGATCTAACCGGGGAGCTGTTTTTT. Its protein is CSVEDLTGELFF.